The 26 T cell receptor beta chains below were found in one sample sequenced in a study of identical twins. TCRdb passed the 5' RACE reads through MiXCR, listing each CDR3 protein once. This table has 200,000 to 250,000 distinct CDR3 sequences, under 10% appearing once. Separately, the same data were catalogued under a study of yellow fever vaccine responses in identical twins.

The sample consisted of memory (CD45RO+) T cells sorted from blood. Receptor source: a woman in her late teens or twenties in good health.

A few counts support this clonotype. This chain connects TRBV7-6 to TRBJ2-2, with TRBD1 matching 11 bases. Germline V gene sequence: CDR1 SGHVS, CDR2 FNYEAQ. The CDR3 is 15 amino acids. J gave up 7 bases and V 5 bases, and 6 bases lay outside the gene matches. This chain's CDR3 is CASSGQGAQDGELFF. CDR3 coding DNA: TGTGCCAGCAGCGGACAGGGGGCGCAGGACGGGGAGCTGTTTTTT.

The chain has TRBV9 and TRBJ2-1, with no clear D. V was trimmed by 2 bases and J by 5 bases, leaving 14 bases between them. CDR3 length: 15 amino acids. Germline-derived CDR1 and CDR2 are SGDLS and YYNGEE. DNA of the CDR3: TGTGCCAGCAGCGTTTCTAGTGCCAGAAACAATGAGCAGTTCTTC. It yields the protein CASSVSSARNNEQFF.

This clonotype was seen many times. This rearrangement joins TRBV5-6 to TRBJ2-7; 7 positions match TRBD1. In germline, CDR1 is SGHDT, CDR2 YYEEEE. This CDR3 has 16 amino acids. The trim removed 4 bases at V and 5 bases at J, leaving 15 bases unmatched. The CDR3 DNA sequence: TGTGCCAGCAGCAGCAGGCAGCAGGGGGATGTCGACGAGCAGTACTTC. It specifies CASSSRQQGDVDEQYF.

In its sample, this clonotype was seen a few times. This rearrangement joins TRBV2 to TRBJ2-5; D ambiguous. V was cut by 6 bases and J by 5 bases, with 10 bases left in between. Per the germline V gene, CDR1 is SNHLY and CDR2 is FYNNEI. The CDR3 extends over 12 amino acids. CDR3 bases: TGTGCCAGCAGCGTCGACTCGGAGACCCAGTACTTC. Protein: CASSVDSETQYF.

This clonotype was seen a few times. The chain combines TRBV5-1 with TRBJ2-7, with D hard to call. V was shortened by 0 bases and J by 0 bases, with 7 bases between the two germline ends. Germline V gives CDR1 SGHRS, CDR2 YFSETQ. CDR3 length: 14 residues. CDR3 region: CASSLDPVSYEQYF. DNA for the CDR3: TGCGCCAGCAGCTTGGATCCAGTCTCCTACGAGCAGTACTTC.

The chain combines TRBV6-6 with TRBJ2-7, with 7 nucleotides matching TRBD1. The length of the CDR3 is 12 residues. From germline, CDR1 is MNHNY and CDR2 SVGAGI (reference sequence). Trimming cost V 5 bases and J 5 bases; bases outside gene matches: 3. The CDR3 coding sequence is TGTGCCAGCAGTACAGGGGCAGACGAGCAGTACTTC. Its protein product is CASSTGADEQYF.

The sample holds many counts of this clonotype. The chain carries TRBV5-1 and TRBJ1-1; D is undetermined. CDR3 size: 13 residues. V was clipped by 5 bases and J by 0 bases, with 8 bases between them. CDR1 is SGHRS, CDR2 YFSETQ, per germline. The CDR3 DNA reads TGCGCCAGCAGGGTCAACATGAACACTGAAGCTTTCTTT. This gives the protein CASRVNMNTEAFF.

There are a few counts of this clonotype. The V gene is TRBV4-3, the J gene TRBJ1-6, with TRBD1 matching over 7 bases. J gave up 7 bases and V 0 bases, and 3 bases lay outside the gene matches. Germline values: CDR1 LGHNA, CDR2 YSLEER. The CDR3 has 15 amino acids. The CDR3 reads CASSQEGTANSPLHF. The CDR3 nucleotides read TGCGCCAGCAGCCAAGAAGGGACAGCGAATTCACCCCTCCACTTT.

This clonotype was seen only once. For the CDR3, the DNA is TGTGCCAGTTCGGCCTTCGGAGGGCTTCAGTTCTTC. It yields the protein CASSAFGGLQFF. The chain combines TRBV19 with TRBJ2-1; D is possibly TRBD2 (6 bases). In germline, CDR1 is LNHDA, CDR2 SQIVND (reference sequence). Trimming cost V 8 bases and J 13 bases, with 18 bases left between them. The CDR3 extends over 12 amino acids.

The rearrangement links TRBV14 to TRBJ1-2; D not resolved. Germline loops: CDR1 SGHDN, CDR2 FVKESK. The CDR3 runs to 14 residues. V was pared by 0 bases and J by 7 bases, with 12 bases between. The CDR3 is CASSQDRTRFGYTF. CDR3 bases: TGTGCCAGCAGCCAAGATCGGACCAGGTTTGGCTACACCTTC.

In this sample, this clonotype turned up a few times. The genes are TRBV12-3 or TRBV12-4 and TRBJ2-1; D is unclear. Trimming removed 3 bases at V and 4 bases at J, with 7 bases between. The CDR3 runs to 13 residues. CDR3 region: CASSFDEYNEQFF. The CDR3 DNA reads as TGTGCCAGCAGTTTTGACGAGTACAATGAGCAGTTCTTC.

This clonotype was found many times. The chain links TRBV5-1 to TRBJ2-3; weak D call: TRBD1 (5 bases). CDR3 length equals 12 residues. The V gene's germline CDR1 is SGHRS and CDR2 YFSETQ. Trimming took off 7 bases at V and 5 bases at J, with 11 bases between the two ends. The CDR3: CASSGKRDTQYF. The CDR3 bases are TGCGCCAGCTCAGGGAAGAGAGATACGCAGTATTTT.

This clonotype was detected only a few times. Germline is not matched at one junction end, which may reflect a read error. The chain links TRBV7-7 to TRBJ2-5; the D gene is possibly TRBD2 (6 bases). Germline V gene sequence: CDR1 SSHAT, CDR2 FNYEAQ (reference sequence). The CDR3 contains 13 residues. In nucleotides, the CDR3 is TGTGCTAGCAGCTGGGACTCCGAAGAGACCCAGTACTTC. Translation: CASSWDSEETQYF.

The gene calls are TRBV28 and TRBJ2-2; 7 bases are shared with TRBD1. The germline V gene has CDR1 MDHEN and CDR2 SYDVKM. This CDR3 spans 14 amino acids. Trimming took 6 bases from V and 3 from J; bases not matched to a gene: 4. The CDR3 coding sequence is TGTGCCAGCAGAGGGACAGTTCACACCGGGGAGCTGTTTTTT. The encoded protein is CASRGTVHTGELFF.

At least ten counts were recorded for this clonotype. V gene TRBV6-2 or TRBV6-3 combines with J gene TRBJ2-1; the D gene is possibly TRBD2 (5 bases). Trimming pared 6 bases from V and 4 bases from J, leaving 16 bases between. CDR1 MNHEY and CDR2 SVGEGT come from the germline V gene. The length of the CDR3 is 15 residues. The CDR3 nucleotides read TGTGCCAGCAGCCACCCGGGAAACTTATACAATGAGCAGTTCTTC. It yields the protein CASSHPGNLYNEQFF.

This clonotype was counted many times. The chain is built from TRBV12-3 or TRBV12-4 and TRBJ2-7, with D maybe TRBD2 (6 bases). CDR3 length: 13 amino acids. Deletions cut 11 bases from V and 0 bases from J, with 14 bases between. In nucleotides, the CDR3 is TGTGCCTCAGAACGGGGGTACTCCTACGAGCAGTACTTC. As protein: CASERGYSYEQYF.

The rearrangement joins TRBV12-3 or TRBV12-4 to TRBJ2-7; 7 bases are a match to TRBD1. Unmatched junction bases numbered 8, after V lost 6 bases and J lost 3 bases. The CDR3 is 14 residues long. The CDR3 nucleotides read TGTGCCAGCAGGGGTCAGACAGGGAACTACGAGCAGTACTTC. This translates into CASRGQTGNYEQYF.

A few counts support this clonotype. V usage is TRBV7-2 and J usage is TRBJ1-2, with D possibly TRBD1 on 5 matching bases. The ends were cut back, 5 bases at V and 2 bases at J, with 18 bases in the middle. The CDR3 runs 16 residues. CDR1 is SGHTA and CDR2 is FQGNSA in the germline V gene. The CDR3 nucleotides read TGTGCCAGCAGCCTCTCGCGGCAGGGATTAAACTATGGCTACACCTTC. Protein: CASSLSRQGLNYGYTF.

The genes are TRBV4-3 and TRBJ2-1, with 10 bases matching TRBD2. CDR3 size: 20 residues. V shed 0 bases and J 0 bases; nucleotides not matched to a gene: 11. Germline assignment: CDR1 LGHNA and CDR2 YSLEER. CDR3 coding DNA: TGCGCCAGCAGCCAAGATTACGGACTAGCGGTATCAAGCTCCTACAATGAGCAGTTCTTC. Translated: CASSQDYGLAVSSSYNEQFF.

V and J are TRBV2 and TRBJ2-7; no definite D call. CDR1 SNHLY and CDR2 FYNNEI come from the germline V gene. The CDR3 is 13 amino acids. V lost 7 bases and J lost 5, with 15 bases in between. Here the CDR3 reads CASMAREIHEQYF. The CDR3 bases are TGTGCCAGCATGGCTAGAGAGATCCACGAGCAGTACTTC.

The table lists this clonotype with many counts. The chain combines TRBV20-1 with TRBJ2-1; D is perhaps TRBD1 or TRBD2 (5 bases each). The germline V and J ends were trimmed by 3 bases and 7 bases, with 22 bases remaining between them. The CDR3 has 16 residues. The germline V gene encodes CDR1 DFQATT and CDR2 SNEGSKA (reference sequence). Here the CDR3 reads CSARNPGTVSLNEQFF. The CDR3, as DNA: TGCAGTGCTAGGAACCCCGGGACGGTGAGCTTGAATGAGCAGTTCTTC.

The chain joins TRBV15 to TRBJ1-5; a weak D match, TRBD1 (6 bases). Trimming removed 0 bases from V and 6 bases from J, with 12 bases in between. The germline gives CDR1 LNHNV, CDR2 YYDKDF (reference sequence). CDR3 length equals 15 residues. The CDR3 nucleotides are TGTGCCACCAGCAGAGATATACAGGGATTTCAGCCCCAGCATTTT. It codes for CATSRDIQGFQPQHF.

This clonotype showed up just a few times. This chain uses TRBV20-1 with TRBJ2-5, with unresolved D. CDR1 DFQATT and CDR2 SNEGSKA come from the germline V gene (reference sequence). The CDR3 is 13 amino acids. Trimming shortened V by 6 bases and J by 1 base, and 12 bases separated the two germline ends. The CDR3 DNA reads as TGCAGTGCCGTGGTGTACGTCCAAGAGACCCAGTACTTC. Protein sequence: CSAVVYVQETQYF.

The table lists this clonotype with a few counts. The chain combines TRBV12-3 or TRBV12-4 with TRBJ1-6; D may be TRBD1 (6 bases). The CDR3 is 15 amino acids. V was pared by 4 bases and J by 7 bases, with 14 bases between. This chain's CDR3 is CASSSTGSGNSPLHF. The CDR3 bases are TGTGCCAGCAGTTCGACAGGATCCGGGAATTCACCCCTCCACTTT.

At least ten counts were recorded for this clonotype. The CDR3 DNA reads TGTGCCAGCAGCCAAGGGAGAGGGATCCACGGGGAGCTGTTTTTT. It translates to CASSQGRGIHGELFF. The chain employs TRBV3-1 and TRBJ2-2, with D tentatively TRBD2 (5 bases). The V gene's germline CDR1 is LGHDT and CDR2 YNNKEL (reference sequence). CDR3 length: 15 residues. Trimming left V 1 base short and J 7 bases short, with 13 bases between.

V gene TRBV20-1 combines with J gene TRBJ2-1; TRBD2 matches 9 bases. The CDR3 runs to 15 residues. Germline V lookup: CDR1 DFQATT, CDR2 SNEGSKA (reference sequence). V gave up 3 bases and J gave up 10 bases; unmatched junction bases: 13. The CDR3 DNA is TGCAGTGCTAGTTCGTTAGCGGGGGATTTAGGGGAGCAGTTCTTC. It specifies CSASSLAGDLGEQFF.